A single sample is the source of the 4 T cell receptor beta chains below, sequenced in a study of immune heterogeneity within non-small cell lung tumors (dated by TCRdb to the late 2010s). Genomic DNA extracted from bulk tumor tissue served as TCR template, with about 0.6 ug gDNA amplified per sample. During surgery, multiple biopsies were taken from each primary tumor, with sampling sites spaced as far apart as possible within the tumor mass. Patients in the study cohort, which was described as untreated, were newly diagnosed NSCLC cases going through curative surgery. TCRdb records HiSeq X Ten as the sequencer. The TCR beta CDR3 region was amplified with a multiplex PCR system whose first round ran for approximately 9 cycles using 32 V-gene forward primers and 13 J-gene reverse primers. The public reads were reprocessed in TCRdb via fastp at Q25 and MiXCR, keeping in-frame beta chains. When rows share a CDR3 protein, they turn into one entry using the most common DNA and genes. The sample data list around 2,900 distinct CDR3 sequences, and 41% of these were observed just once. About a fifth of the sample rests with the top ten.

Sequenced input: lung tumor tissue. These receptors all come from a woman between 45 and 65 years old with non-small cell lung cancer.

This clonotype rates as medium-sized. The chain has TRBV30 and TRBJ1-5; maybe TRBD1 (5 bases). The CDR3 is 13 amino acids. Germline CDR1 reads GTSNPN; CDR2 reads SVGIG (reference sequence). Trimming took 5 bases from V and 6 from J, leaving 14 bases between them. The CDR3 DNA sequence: TGTGCCTGGTCGGGGGGAGAGGTTCAGCCCCAGCATTTT. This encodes CAWSGGEVQPQHF.

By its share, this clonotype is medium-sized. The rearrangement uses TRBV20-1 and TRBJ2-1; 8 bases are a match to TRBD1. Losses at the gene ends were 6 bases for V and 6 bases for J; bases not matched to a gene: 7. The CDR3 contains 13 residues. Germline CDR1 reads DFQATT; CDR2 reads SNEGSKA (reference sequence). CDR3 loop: CSARTGFRNEQFF. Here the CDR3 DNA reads TGCAGTGCCCGGACAGGGTTTCGCAATGAGCAGTTCTTC.

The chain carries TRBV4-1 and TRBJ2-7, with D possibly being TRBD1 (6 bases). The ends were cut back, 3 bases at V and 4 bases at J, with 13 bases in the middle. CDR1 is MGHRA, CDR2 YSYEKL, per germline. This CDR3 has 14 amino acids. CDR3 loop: CASSHAGDNYEQYF. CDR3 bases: TGCGCCAGCAGCCATGCAGGGGATAATTACGAGCAGTACTTC.

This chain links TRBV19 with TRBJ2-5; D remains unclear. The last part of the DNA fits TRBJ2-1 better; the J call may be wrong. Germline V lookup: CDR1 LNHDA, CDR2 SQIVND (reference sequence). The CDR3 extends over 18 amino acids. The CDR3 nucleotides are TGTGCCAGTAGTATATATCGAGGAATTGGCTTACTTTTGAATGAGCAGTTCTTC. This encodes CASSIYRGIGLLLNEQFF.